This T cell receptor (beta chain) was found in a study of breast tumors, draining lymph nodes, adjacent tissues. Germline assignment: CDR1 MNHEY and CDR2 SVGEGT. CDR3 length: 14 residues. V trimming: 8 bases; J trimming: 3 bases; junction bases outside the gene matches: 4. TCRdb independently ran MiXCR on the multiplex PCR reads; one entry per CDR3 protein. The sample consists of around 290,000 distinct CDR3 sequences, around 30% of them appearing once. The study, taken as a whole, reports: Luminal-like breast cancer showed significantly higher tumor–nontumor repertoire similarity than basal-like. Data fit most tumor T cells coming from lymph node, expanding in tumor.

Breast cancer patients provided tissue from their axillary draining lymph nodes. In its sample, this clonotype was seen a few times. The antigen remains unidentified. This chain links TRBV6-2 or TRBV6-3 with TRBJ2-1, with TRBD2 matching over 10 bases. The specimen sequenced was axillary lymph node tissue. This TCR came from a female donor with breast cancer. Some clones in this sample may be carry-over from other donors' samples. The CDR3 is CASVAGGDYNEQFF. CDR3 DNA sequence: TGTGCCAGCGTAGCGGGGGGAGACTACAATGAGCAGTTCTTC.